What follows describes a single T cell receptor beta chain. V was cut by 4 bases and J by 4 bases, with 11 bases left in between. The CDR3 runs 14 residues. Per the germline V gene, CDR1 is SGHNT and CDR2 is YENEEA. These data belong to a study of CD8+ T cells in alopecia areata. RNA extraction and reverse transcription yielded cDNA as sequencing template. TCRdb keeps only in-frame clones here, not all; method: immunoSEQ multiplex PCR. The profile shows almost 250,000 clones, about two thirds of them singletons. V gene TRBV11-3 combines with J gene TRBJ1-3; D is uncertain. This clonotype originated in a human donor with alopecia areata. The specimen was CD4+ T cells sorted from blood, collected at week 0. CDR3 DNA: TGTGCCAGCAGCTCAAGGACGGAGGGAAACACCATATATTTT. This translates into CASSSRTEGNTIYF.